One and the same sample provided the 2 T cell receptor beta chains below, sequenced in a study of T-cell memory formation after mild COVID-19. One entry per CDR3 protein, called by TCRdb with MiXCR from the 5' RACE reads. Of approximately 46,000 distinct CDR3 sequences in the sample, 9% to 15% are singletons; the top ten hold more than 20%. Specimen: PBMCs or a T cell subset sorted from them (not recorded which). Receptors were obtained from a man aged 18 to 30 who had mild COVID-19 (a few samples of this study predate the infection). Cell type and time point are not known.

The sample holds a few counts of this clonotype. The rearrangement uses TRBV7-8 and TRBJ2-1; D call uncertain. Trimming took off 4 bases at V and 7 bases at J, with 11 bases between the two ends. The length of the CDR3 is 13 residues. Germline V gives CDR1 SGHVS, CDR2 FQNEAQ. The CDR3 DNA is TGTGCCAGCAGCTCCACGACTGAAAATGAGCAGTTCTTC. Translating gives CASSSTTENEQFF.

This clonotype appeared many times. The genes are TRBV6-5 and TRBJ1-5, with 7 nucleotides matching TRBD1. V shed 6 bases and J 5 bases; nucleotides not matched to a gene: 10. Germline CDR1 reads MNHEY; CDR2 reads SVGAGI. This CDR3 has 15 residues. In DNA, the CDR3 is TGTGCCAGCAGCCCCTCGAGGGGGCACCATCAGCCCCAGCATTTT. It is translated as CASSPSRGHHQPQHF.